Each of the 4 T cell receptor beta chains below was sequenced from the same sample in a study of spatial heterogeneity in lung cancer. The sample's time point: sample taken at primary tumor resection. Unsorted whole RNA of tumor, nontumor lung or frozen PBMC was sequenced. TCRdb independently ran MiXCR on the 5' RACE reads; one entry per CDR3 protein. The sample has 90,000 to 95,000 distinct CDR3 sequences, approximately 12% seen once. Sequenced here: PBMCs, sampled at surgery. All receptors derive from a male donor with early-stage non-small cell lung cancer.

The gene calls are TRBV20-1 and TRBJ2-5; 9 nucleotides align to TRBD1. This CDR3 is built from 18 residues. V shed 2 bases, J shed 5 bases, and the junction held 18 bases outside the gene matches. Germline V CDR1 and CDR2: DFQATT, SNEGSKA (reference sequence). CDR3 protein: CSARLGHPGTGTGETQYF. DNA for the CDR3: TGCAGTGCTAGATTGGGGCATCCCGGGACAGGGACAGGGGAGACCCAGTACTTC.

In regard to this clonotype: A single base separates this from a much larger clone, so it may be a read error. For the CDR3, the DNA is TGTGCCATCAGCTTAGAACCGGGCCCAATGAACACTGAAGCTTTCTTT. Translating gives CAISLEPGPMNTEAFF. The V and J genes are TRBV7-6 and TRBJ1-1; no reliable D call. Germline values: CDR1 SGHVS, CDR2 FNYEAQ. This CDR3 is 16 amino acids long.

This clonotype was counted many times. V is TRBV11-3 and J is TRBJ1-2; a weak D match, TRBD1 (6 bases). CDR1 and CDR2 (germline): SGHNT, YENEEA. The CDR3 spans 15 residues. V gave up 1 base and J gave up 7 bases, with 16 bases separating them. CDR3 in amino acids: CASSLGGASRTGYTF. In DNA, the CDR3 is TGTGCCAGCAGCTTAGGGGGGGCGTCACGGACTGGCTACACCTTC.

In regard to this clonotype: A read error may be the cause here, since a much bigger clone is one base away. The CDR3 carries no conserved terminal phenylalanine or tryptophan, so it likely arises from a read error. J is TRBJ2-7 and V is TRBV5-1, with a weak D call TRBD2 (5 bases). Germline assignment: CDR1 SGHRS and CDR2 YFSETQ. The V and J ends lost 1 base and 3 bases respectively, with 8 bases between them. The CDR3 has 13 residues. In DNA, the CDR3 is TGCGCCAGCAGCTTGACGGGGAACTACGAGCAGTACTCC. It translates to CASSLTGNYEQYS.